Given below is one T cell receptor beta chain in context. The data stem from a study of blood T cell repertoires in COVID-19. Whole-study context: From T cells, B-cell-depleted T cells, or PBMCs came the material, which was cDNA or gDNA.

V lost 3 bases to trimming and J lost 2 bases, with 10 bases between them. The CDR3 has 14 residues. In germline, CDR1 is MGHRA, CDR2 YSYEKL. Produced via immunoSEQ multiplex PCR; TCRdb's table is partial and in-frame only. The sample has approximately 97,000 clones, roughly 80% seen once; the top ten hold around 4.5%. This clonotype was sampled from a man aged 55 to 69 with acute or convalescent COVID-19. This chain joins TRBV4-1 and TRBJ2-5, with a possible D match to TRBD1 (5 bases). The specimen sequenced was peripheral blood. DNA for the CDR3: TGCGCCAGCAGCCAGATCCAGGGTCAAGAGACCCAGTACTTC. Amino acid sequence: CASSQIQGQETQYF.